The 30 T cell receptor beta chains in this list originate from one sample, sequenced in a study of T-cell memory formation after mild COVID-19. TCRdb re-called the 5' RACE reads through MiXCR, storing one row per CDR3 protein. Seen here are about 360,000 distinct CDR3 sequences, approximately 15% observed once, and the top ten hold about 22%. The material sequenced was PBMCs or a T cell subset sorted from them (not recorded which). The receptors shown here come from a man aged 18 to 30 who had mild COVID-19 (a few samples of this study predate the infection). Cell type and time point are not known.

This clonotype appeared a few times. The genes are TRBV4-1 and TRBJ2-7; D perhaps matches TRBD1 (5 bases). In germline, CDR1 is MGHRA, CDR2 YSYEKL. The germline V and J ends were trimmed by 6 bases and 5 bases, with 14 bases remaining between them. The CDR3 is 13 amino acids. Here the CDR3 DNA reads TGCGCCAGCAGTCACAGGTTTCGCGACGAGCAGTACTTC. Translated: CASSHRFRDEQYF.

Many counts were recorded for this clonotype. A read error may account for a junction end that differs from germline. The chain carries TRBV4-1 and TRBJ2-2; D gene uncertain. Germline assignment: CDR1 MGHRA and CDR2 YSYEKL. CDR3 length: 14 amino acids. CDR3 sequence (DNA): TGCGCCAGCAGACAAGGCCCCGACACCGGGGAGCTGTTTTTT. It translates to CASRQGPDTGELFF.

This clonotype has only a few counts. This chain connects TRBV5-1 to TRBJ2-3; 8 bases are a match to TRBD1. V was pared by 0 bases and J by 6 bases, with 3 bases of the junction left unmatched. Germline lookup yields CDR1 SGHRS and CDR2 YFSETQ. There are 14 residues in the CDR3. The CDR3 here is CASSLVGQGDTQYF. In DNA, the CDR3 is TGCGCCAGCAGCTTGGTCGGACAGGGTGATACGCAGTATTTT.

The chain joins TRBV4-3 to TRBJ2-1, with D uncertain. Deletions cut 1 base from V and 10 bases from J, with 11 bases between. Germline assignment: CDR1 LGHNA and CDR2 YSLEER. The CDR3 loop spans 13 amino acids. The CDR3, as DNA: TGCGCCAGCAGCCAAGGTCTGGGGTTCGAGCAGTTCTTC. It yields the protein CASSQGLGFEQFF.

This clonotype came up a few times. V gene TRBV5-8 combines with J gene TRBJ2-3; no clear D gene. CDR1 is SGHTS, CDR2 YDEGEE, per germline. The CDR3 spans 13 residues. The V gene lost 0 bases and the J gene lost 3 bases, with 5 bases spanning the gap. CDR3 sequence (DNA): TGTGCCAGCAGCTTGGTTGCGACAGATACGCAGTATTTT. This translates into CASSLVATDTQYF.

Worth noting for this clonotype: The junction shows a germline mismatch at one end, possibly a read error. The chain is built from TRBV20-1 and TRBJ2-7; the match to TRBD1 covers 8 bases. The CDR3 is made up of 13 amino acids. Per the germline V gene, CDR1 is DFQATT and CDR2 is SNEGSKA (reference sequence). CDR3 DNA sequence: TGCAGCGCTAAGACAGGGGAAACCTACGAGCAGTACTTC. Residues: CSAKTGETYEQYF.

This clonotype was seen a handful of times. CDR3 coding DNA: TGTGCCAGCAGCCCGCGGGTAGAAATAGATACGCAGTATTTT. Amino acids: CASSPRVEIDTQYF. This chain joins TRBV4-2 and TRBJ2-3; a possible D gene is TRBD2 (5 bases). The CDR3 spans 14 residues. CDR1 is LGHNA and CDR2 is YNFKEQ in the germline V gene. The V and J ends lost 4 bases and 5 bases respectively, with 13 bases between them.

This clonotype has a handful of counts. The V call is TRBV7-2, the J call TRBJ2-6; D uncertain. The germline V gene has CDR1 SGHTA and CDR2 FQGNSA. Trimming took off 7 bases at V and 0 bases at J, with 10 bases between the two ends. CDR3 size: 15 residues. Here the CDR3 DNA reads TGTGCCAGCACTCCCCGGGTCTCTGGGGCCAACGTCCTGACTTTC. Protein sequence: CASTPRVSGANVLTF.

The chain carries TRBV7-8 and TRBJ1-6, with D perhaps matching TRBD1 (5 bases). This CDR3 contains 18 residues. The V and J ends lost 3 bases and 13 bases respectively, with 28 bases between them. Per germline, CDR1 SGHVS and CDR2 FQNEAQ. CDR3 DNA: TGTGCCAGCAGCTTGACTCTAAGTGGACTGACAGACAGACCTCCCCTCCACTTT. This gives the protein CASSLTLSGLTDRPPLHF. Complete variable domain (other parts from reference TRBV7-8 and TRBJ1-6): GAGVSQSPRYKVAKRGQDVALRCDPISGHVSLFWYQQALGQGPEFLTYFQNEAQLDKSGLPSDRFFAERPEGSVSTLKIQRTQQEDSAVYLCASSLTLSGLTDRPPLHFGNGTRLTVT.

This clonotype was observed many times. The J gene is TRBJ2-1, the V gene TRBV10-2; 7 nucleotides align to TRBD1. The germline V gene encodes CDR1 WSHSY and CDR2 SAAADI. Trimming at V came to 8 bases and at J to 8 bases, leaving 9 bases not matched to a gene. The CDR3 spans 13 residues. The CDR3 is CASADRDDDEQFF. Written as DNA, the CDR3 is TGCGCCAGCGCCGACAGGGACGATGATGAGCAGTTCTTC.

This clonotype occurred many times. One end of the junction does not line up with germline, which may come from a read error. In DNA form, the CDR3 reads TGTGCCAGCAGCTTCGGCCCAGATACGCAGTATTTT. Its translation is CASSFGPDTQYF. The chain has TRBV5-1 and TRBJ2-3; D not resolved. The length of the CDR3 is 12 residues. Germline V gene data show CDR1 as SGHRS and CDR2 as YFSETQ.

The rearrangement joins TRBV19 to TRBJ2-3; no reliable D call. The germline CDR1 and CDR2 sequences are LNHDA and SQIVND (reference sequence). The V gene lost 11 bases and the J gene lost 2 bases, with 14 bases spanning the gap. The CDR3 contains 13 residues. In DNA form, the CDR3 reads TGTGCCTCAGGATTATTCCCCACAGATACGCAGTATTTT. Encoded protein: CASGLFPTDTQYF.

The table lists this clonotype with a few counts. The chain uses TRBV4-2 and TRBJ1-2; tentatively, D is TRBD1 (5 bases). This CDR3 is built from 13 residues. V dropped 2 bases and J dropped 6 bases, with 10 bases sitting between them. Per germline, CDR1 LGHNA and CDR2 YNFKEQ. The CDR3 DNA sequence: TGTGCCAGCAGCCAAAGGCTGACAGATGGCTACACCTTC. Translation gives CASSQRLTDGYTF.

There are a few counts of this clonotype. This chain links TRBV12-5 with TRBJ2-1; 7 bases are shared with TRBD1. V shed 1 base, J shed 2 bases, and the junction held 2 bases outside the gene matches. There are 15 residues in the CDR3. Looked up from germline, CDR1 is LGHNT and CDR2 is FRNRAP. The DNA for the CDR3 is TGTGCTAGTGGTTTGGACCAGGGGGCCTACAATGAGCAGTTCTTC. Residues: CASGLDQGAYNEQFF.

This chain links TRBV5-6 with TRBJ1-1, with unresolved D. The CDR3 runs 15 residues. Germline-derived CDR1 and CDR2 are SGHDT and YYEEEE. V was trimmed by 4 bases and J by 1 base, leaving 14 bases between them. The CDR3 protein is CASSLLGWGNTEAFF. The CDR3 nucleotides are TGTGCCAGCAGCCTCCTGGGCTGGGGGAACACTGAAGCTTTCTTT.

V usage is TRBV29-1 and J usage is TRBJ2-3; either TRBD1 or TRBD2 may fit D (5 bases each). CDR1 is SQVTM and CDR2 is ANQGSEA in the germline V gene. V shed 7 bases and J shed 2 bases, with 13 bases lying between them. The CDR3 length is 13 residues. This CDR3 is CSAIRDPTDTQYF. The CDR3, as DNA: TGCAGCGCAATCCGGGACCCCACAGATACGCAGTATTTT.

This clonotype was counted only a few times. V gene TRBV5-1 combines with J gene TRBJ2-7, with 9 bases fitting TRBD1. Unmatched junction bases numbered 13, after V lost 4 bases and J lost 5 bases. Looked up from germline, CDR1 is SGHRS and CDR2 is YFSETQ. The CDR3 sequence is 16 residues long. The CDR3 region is CASSPRTGAFENEQYF. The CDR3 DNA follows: TGCGCCAGCAGCCCTCGGACAGGGGCGTTCGAGAACGAGCAGTACTTC.

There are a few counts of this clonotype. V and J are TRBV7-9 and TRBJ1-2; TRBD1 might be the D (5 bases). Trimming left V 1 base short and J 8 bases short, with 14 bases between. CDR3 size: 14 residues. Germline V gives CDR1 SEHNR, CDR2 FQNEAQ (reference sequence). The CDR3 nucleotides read TGTGCCAGCAGCTTAGGAGTGGGACCCAGCGGCTACACCTTC. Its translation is CASSLGVGPSGYTF.

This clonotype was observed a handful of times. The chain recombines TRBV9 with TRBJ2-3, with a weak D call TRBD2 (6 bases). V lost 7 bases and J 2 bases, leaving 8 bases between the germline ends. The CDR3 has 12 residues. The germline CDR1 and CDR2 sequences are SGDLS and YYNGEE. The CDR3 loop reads CASAGITDTQYF. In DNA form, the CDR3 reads TGTGCCAGCGCGGGGATCACAGATACGCAGTATTTT.

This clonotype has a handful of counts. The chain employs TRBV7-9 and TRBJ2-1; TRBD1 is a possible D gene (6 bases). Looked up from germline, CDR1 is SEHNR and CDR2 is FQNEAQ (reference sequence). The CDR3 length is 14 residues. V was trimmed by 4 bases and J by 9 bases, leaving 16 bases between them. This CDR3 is CASSYEAQQGEQFF. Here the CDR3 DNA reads TGTGCCAGCAGCTACGAGGCGCAACAGGGTGAGCAGTTCTTC.

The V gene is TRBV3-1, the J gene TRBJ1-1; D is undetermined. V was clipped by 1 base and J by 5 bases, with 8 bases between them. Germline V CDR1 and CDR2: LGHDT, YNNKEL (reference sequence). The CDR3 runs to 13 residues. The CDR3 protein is CASSQVIGTEAFF. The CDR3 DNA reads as TGTGCCAGCAGCCAAGTAATCGGGACTGAAGCTTTCTTT.

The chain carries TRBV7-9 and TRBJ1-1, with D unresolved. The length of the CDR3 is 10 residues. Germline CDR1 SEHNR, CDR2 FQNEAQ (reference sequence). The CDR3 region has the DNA TGTGGGAGCAGCGTTCGGGAAGCTTTCTTT. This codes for CGSSVREAFF.

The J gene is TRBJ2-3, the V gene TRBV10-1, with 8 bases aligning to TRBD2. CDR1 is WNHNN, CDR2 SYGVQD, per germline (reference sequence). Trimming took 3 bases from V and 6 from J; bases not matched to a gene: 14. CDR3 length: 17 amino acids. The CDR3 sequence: CASSEWGGGLRGDTQYF. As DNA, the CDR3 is TGCGCCAGCAGTGAATGGGGCGGGGGGCTCCGAGGGGATACGCAGTATTTT.

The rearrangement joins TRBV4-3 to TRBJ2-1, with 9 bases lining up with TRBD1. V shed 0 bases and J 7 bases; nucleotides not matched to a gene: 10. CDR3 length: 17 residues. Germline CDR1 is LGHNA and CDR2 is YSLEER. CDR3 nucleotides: TGCGCCAGCAGCCAAGACCCGTGGCGGGGACAGGGTAATGAGCAGTTCTTC. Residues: CASSQDPWRGQGNEQFF.

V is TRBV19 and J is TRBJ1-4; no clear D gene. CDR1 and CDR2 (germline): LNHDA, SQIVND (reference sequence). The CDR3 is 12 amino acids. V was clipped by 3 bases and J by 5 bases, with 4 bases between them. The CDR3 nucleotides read TGTGCCAGTAGTATCTTAAATGAAAAACTGTTTTTT. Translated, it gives CASSILNEKLFF.

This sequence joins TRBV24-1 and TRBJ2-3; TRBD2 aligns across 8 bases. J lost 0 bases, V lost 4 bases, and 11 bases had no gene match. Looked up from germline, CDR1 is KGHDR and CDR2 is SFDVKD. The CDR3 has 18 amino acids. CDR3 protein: CATSDPSLAGFSTDTQYF. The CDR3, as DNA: TGTGCCACCAGTGACCCGTCATTAGCGGGATTTAGCACAGATACGCAGTATTTT.

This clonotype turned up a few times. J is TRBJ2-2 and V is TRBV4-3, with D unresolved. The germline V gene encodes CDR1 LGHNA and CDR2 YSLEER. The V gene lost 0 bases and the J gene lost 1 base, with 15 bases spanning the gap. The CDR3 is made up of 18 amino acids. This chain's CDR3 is CASSQELVAILNTGELFF. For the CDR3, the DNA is TGCGCCAGCAGCCAAGAGTTGGTGGCAATTTTGAACACCGGGGAGCTGTTTTTT.

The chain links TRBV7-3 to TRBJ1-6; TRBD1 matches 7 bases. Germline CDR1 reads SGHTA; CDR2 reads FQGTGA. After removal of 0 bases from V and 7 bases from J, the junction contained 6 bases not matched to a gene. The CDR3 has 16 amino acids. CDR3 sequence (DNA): TGTGCCAGCAGCTTAACGGGGACAGCTGCGAATTCACCCCTCCACTTT. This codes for CASSLTGTAANSPLHF. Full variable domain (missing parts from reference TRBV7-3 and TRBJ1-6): GAGVSQTPSNKVTEKGKYVELRCDPISGHTALYWYRQSLGQGPEFLIYFQGTGAADDSGLPNDRFFAVRPEGSVSTLKIQRTERGDSAVYLCASSLTGTAANSPLHFGNGTRLTVT.

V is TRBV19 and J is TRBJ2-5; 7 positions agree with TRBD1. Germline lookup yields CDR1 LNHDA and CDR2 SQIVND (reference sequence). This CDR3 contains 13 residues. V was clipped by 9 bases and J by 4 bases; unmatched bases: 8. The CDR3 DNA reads TGTGCCAGCCGGTACAGGGGCGGAGAGACCCAGTACTTC. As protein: CASRYRGGETQYF.

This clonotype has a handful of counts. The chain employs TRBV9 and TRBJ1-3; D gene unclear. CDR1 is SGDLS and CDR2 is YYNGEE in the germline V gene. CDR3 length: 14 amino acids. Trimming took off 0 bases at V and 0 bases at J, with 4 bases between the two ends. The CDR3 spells CASSVVGSGNTIYF. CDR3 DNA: TGTGCCAGCAGCGTAGTTGGCTCTGGAAACACCATATATTTT.